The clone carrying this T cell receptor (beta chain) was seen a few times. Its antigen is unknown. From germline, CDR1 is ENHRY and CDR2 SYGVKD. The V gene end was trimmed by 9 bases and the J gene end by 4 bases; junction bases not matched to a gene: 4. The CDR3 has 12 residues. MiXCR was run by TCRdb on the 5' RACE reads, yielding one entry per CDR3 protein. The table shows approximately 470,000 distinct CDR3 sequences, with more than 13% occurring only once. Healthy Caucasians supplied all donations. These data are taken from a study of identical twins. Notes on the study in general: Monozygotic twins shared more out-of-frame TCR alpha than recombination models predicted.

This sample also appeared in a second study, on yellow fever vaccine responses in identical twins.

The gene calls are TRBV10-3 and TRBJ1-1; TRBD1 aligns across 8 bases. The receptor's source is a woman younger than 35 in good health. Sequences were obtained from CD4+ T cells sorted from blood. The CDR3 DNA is TGTGCCATTCAGGGGGCGGCCACTGAAGCTTTCTTT. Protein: CAIQGAATEAFF.